This T cell receptor (beta chain) was sequenced during a study of T cell responses to AZD1222 COVID-19 vaccine. Study-wide results and limits: The donor cohort was predominantly white British with a female majority, and clonal diversity may have been underestimated.

The protocol was immunoSEQ multiplex PCR, while the TCRdb copy is restricted to in-frame clones and leaves out a portion. Of approximately 80,000 clones in the sample, 90% were seen once. Comment on this clone: The antigen remains undetermined.

This TCR came from an adult in good health. The source was peripheral blood, collected on day 0 of AZD1222 vaccination.

The CDR3 DNA reads as TGCGCCAGCAGCCAAGATGGGGGGTACTCTGGAAACACCATATATTTT. It codes for CASSQDGGYSGNTIYF. The chain uses TRBV4-1 and TRBJ1-3; the D gene is possibly TRBD1 (5 bases). The germline V and J ends were trimmed by 0 bases and 0 bases, with 9 bases remaining between them. Germline CDR1 reads MGHRA; CDR2 reads YSYEKL. This CDR3 region has 16 residues.